Included here is one TCR beta chain sequence, with context. The antigen is undetermined. A much larger clone differs from this one at a single base, so this may be a read error. These data originate in a study of T cells in Graves' hyperthyroidism and ophthalmopathy. Study-wide points: Blood also held most thyroid clonotypes expanded beyond 0.001.

V was pared by 5 bases and J by 6 bases, with 16 bases between. CDR1 SEHNR and CDR2 FQNEAQ come from the germline V gene (reference sequence). The CDR3 has 14 residues. Amplification targeted TCR beta CDR3 regions from RNA transcripts. The TCR CDR3 was amplified in a first-round RT-PCR using the HTBI primer set. TCRdb processed the multiplex PCR reads anew with MiXCR; each CDR3 protein has one entry. There are some 550,000 distinct CDR3 sequences in the sample; 20% occur only once, and more than 25% lies in the top ten. Used for diagnoses were clinical symptoms, serum thyroxine and TRAb, thyroid ultrasound and orbital computed tomography. Using roughly 9.4 ml of fresh peripheral blood, PBMCs were prepared.

This chain links TRBV7-9 with TRBJ1-1; D remains unclear. The sample consisted of blood. This receptor was obtained from a man younger than 35 with Graves' hyperthyroidism. The CDR3 coding sequence is TGTGCCAGCAGCCAACGGCCCTCGGGCTCTGAAGCTTTCTTT. Protein product: CASSQRPSGSEAFF.